This TCR beta chain came from a study of beta chain features in type 1 diabetes. Across the whole study: Investigators examined nearly 110,000,000 sorted cells across all samples.

The study, taken as a whole, reports: When Type 1 diabetes patients were examined, their TCRB CDR3s proved moderately but significantly shorter in all four CD4+ subsets. Researchers could not determine here whether HLA type influences TCRB rearrangement. PCR might show a preference for shorter templates, equally across patients and controls.

There are 15 residues in the CDR3. The V segment lost 4 bases and the J segment 2 bases; nucleotides outside the gene matches: 7. CDR1 SGHTA and CDR2 FQGNSA come from the germline V gene. The study reverse transcribed the entire isolated RNA, so it sequenced expressed TCRB transcripts. The data were produced by immunoSEQ multiplex PCR, yet TCRdb's version contains in-frame clones alone and is incomplete. The table records some 240,000 clones, about a tenth of them present only once. This clone occurred a few times. Antigen: not known. The TCR comes from a man between 18 and 29 years old in good health. Sequencing used central memory CD4+ T cells from blood. The V gene is TRBV7-2, the J gene TRBJ2-5, with TRBD1 matching 7 bases. The DNA of the CDR3 is TGTGCCAGCAGCTCGCAGGGACAGCCTCAAGAGACCCAGTACTTC. It yields the protein CASSSQGQPQETQYF.